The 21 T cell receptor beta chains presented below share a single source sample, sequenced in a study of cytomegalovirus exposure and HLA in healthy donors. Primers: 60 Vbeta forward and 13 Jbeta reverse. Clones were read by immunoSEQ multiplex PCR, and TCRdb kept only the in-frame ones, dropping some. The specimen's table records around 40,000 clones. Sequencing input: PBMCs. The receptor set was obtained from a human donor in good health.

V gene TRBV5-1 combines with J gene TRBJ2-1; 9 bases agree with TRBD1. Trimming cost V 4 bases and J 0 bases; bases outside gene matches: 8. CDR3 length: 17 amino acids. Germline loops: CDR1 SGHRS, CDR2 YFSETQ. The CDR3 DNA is TGCGCCAGCAGCCCGGGACAGGGATCGGTCTCCTACAATGAGCAGTTCTTC. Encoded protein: CASSPGQGSVSYNEQFF.

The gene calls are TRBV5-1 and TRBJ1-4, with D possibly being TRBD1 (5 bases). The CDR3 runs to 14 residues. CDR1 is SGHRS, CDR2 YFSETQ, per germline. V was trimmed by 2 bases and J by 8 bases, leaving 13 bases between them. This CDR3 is CASSLRGSAEKLFF. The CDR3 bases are TGCGCCAGCAGCTTAAGGGGTAGTGCGGAAAAACTGTTTTTT. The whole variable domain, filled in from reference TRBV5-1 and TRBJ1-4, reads KAGVTQTPRYLIKTRGQQVTLSCSPISGHRSVSWYQQTPGQGLQFLFEYFSETQRNKGNFPGRFSGRQFSNSRSEMNVSTLELGDSALYLCASSLRGSAEKLFFGSGTQLSVL.

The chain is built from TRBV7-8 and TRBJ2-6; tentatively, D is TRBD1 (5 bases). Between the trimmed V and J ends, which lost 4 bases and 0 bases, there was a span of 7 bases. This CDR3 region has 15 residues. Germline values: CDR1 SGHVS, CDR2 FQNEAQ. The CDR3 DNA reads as TGTGCCAGCAGCTCGACAGTCTCTGGGGCCAACGTCCTGACTTTC. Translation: CASSSTVSGANVLTF.

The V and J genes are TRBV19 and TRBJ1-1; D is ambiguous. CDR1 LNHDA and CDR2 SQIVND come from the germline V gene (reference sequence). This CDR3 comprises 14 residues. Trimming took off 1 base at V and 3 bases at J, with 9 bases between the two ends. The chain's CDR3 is CASSIVSADTEAFF. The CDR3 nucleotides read TGTGCCAGTAGTATAGTGAGCGCAGACACTGAAGCTTTCTTT.

The DNA for the CDR3 is TGTGCCTGGAGTCGTAGCCGGGGAAGCACAGATACGCAGTATTTT. As protein: CAWSRSRGSTDTQYF. The chain recombines TRBV30 with TRBJ2-3, with D possibly TRBD2 on 5 matching bases. This CDR3 has 15 amino acids. The germline V gene has CDR1 GTSNPN and CDR2 SVGIG (reference sequence). V was clipped by 2 bases and J by 0 bases, with 12 bases between them.

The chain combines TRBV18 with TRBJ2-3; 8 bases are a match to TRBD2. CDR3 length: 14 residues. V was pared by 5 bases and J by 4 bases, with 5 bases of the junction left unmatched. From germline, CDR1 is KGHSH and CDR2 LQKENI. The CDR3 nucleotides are TGTGCCAGCTCATCGGGGGGGCCCCCAGATACGCAGTATTTT. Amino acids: CASSSGGPPDTQYF. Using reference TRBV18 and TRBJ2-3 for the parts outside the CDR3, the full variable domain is NAGVMQNPRHLVRRRGQEARLRCSPMKGHSHVYWYRQLPEEGLKFMVYLQKENIIDESGMPKERFSAEFPKEGPSILRIQQVVRGDSAAYFCASSSGGPPDTQYFGPGTRLTVL.

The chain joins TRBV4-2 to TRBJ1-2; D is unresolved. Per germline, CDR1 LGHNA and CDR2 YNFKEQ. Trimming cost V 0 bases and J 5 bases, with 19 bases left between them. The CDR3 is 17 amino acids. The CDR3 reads CASSQDPREPQRYGYTF. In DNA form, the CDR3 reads TGTGCCAGCAGCCAAGATCCCCGGGAGCCCCAGAGGTATGGCTACACCTTC.

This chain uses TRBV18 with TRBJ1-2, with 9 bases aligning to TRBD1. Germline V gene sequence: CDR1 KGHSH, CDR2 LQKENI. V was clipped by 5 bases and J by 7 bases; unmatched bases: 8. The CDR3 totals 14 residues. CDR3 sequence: CASSSGDRVGGYTF. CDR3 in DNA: TGTGCCAGCTCATCAGGGGACAGGGTTGGTGGCTACACCTTC.

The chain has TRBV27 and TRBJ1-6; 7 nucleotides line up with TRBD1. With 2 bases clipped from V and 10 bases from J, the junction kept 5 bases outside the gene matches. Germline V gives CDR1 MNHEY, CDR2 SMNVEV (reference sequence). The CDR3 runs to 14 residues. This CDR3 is CASSLGVRGSPLHF. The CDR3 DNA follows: TGTGCCAGCAGTTTAGGCGTCAGGGGGTCACCCCTCCACTTT.

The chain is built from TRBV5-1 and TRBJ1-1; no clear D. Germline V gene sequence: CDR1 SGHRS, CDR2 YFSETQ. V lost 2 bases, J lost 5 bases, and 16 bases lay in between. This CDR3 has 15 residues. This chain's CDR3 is CASSLSPSAVTEAFF. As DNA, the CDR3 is TGCGCCAGCAGCTTAAGTCCAAGCGCGGTAACTGAAGCTTTCTTT.

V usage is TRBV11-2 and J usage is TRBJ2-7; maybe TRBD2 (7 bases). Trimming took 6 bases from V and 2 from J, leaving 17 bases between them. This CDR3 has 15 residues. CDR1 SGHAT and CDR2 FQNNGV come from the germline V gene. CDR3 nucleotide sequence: TGTGCCAGCAGTCCGTACGCGGGGGCAGCCTACGAGCAGTACTTC. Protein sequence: CASSPYAGAAYEQYF.

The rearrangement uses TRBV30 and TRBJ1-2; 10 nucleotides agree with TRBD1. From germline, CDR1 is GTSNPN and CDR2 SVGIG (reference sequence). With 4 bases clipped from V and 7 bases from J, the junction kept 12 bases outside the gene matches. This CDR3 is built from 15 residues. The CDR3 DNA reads TGTGCCTGGAACAACCCGGGACAGGGGCTTGGTGGCTACACCTTC. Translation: CAWNNPGQGLGGYTF.

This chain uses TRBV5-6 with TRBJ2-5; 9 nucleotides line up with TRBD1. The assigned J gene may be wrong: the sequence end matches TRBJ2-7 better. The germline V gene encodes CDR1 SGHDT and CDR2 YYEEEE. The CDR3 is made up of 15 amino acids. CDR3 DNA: TGTGCCAGCAGCTTCGGGACAGGGTTTTCCTACGAGCAGTACTTC. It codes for CASSFGTGFSYEQYF.

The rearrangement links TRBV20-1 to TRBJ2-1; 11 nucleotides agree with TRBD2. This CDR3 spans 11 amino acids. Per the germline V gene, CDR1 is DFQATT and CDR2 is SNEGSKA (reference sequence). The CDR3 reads CRLLAGGQQFF. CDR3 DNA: TGCAGACTTTTAGCGGGGGGGCAGCAGTTCTTC.

The CDR3 is CASSLEAGHRYF. CDR3 in DNA: TGTGCCAGCAGCTTGGAGGCAGGACACAGGTATTTT. V is TRBV5-4 and J is TRBJ2-3, with a possible D match to TRBD1 (5 bases). The CDR3 runs to 12 residues. Germline CDR1 SGHNT, CDR2 YYREEE (reference sequence). V was cut by 0 bases and J by 14 bases, with 13 bases left in between.

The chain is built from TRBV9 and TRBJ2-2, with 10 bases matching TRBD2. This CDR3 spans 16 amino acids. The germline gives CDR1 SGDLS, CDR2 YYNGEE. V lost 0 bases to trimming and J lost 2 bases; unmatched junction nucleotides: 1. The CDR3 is CASSVGTSGNTGELFF. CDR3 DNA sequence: TGTGCCAGCAGCGTAGGGACTAGCGGTAACACCGGGGAGCTGTTTTTT.

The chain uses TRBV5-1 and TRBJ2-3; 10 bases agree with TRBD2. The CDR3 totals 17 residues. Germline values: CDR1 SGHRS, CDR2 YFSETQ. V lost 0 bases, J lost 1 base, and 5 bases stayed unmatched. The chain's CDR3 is CASSLVSSGGRTDTQYF. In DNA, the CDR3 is TGCGCCAGCAGCTTGGTTTCTAGCGGGGGCCGCACAGATACGCAGTATTTT. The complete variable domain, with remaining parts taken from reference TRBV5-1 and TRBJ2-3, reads KAGVTQTPRYLIKTRGQQVTLSCSPISGHRSVSWYQQTPGQGLQFLFEYFSETQRNKGNFPGRFSGRQFSNSRSEMNVSTLELGDSALYLCASSLVSSGGRTDTQYFGPGTRLTVL.

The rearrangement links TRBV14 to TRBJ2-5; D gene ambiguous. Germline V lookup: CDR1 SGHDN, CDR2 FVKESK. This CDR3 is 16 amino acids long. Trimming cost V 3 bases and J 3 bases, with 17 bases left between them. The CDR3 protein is CASSHIASLNEETQYF. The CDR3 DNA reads TGTGCCAGCAGCCACATAGCCAGTCTAAATGAAGAGACCCAGTACTTC.

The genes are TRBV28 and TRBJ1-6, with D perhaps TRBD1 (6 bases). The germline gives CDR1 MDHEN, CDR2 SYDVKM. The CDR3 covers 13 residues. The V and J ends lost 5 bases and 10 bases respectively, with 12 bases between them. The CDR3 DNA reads TGTGCCAGCAGTGGACAGACAGGATCACCCCTCCACTTT. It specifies CASSGQTGSPLHF. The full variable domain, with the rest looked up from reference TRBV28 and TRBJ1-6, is DVKVTQSSRYLVKRTGEKVFLECVQDMDHENMFWYRQDPGLGLRLIYFSYDVKMKEKGDIPEGYSVSREKKERFSLILESASTNQTSMYLCASSGQTGSPLHFGNGTRLTVT.

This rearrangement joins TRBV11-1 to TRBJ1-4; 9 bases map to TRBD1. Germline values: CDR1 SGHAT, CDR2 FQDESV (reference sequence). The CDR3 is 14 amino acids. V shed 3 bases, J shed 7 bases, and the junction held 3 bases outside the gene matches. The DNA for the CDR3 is TGTGCCAGCAGCTTCGGACAGGGGACTGAAAAACTGTTTTTT. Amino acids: CASSFGQGTEKLFF.

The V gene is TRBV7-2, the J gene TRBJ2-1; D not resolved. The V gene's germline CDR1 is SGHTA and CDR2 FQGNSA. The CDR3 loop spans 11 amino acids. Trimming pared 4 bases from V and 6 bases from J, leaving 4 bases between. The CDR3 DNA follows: TGTGCCAGCAGCTCACTCAATGAGCAGTTCTTC. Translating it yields CASSSLNEQFF.